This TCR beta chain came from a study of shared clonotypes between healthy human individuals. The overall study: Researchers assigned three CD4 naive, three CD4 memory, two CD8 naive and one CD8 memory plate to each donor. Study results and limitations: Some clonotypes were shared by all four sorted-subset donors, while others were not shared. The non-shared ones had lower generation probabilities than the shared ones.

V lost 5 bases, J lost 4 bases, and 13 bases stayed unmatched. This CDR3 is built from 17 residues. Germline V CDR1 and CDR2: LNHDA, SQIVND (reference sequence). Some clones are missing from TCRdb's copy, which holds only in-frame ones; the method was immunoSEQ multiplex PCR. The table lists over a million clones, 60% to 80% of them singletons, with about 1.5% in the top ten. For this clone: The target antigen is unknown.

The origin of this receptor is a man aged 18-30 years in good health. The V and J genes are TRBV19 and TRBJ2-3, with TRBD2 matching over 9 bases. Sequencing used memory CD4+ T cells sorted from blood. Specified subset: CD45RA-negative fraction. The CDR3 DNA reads TGTGCCAGTAGTCCCCTTCGCGGGGGGGCCAATGCAGATACGCAGTATTTT. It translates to CASSPLRGGANADTQYF.